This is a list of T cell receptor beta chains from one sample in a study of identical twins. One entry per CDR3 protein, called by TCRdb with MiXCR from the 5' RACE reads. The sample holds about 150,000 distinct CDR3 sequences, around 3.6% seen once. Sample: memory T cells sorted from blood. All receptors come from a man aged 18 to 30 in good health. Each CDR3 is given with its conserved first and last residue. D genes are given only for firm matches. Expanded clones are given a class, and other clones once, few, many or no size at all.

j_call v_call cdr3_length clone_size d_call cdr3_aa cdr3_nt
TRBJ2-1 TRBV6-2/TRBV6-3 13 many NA CASSRLPYNEQFF TGTGCCAGCAGTCGGTTGCCCTACAATGAGCAGTTCTTC
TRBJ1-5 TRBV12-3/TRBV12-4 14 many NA CASSLASINQPQHF TGTGCCAGCAGTTTGGCAAGTATCAATCAGCCCCAGCATTTT
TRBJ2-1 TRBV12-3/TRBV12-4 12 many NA CASKGLENEQFF TGTGCCAGCAAGGGCCTCGAGAATGAGCAGTTCTTC
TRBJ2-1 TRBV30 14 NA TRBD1 CAGSGTGNYNEQFF TGTGCCGGATCCGGGACAGGGAATTACAATGAGCAGTTCTTC
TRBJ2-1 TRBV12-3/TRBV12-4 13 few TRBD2 CASSFGTSGKQFF TGTGCCAGCAGTTTTGGGACTAGCGGGAAGCAGTTCTTC
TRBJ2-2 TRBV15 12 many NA CATSRDTGELFF TGTGCCACCAGCAGAGATACCGGGGAGCTGTTTTTT
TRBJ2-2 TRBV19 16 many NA CASSIKGQLNTGELFF TGTGCCAGTAGTATTAAAGGACAGCTAAACACCGGGGAGCTGTTTTTT
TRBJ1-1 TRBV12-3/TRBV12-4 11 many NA CASRRNTEAFF TGTGCCAGCAGACGTAACACTGAAGCTTTCTTT
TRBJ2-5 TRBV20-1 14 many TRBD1 CSARDRGLKETQYF TGCAGTGCCCGGGACAGGGGGCTCAAAGAGACCCAGTACTTC
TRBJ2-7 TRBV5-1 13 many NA CASTGTGPYEQYF TGCGCCAGCACGGGCACTGGCCCCTACGAGCAGTACTTC
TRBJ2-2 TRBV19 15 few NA CASSPQSGNTGELFF TGTGCCAGTAGTCCCCAATCTGGGAACACCGGGGAGCTGTTTTTT
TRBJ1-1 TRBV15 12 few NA CATGARGTEAFF TGTGCCACCGGCGCGCGGGGCACTGAAGCTTTCTTT
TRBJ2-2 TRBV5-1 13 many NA CASSREPTGELFF TGCGCCAGCAGCCGAGAACCCACCGGGGAGCTGTTTTTT
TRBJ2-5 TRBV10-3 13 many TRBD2 CAIGAGVEETQYF TGTGCCATAGGAGCGGGAGTAGAAGAGACCCAGTACTTC
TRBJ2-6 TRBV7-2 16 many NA CASSSQRGSGANVLTF TGTGCCAGCAGCTCCCAACGGGGCTCTGGGGCCAACGTCCTGACTTTC